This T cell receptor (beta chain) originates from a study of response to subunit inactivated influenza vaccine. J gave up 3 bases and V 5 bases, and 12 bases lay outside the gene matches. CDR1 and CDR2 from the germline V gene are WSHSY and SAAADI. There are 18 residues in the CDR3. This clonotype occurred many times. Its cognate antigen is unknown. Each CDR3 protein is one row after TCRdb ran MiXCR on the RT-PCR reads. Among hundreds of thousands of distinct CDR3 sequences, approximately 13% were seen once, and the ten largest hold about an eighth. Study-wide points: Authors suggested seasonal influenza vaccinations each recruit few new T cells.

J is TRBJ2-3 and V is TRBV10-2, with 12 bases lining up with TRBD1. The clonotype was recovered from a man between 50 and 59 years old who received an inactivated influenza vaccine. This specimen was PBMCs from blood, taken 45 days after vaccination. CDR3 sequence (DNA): TGCGCCAGCAGTCGAGGGACAGGGGGCGGGGAGAGGACAGATACGCAGTATTTT. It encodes CASSRGTGGGERTDTQYF.